The 14 T cell receptor beta chains reported below all come from one sample, sequenced in a study of blood T cell repertoires in COVID-19. Profiled with immunoSEQ multiplex PCR; TCRdb holds only in-frame clones, not every one. This sample carries 90,000 to 120,000 clones, about 89% of them seen once, and the ten largest clones take around 1.2%. Sequences were obtained from peripheral blood. All receptors come from a woman aged 25 to 45 with acute or convalescent COVID-19.

Turning to this clone: A read error may produce the germline difference seen at one junction end. The CDR3 spells CASSHRAREVFF. CDR3 DNA: TGTGCCAGCAGCCACCGGGCCCGGGAGGTGTTTTTT. The V gene is TRBV3-1 (or the pseudogene TRBV3-2), the J gene TRBJ2-2; 7 bases fit TRBD2. Germline loops: CDR1 LGHDT, CDR2 YNNKEL (reference sequence). This CDR3 is built from 12 residues.

The chain links TRBV27 to TRBJ2-7; tentative D call: TRBD1 (5 bases). This CDR3 is 15 amino acids long. V lost 4 bases, J lost 4 bases, and 17 bases lay in between. Germline V CDR1 and CDR2: MNHEY, SMNVEV (reference sequence). The CDR3 loop is CASSSLSGASYEQYF. Here the CDR3 DNA reads TGTGCCAGCAGTTCTCTTTCTGGGGCTTCGTACGAGCAGTACTTC.

This chain joins TRBV12-3 or TRBV12-4 and TRBJ2-7; TRBD1 matches at 11 bases. With V trimmed by 7 bases and J by 6 bases, 5 bases remained unmatched. The CDR3 covers 13 residues. The CDR3 protein is CASKDRGQSEQYF. In DNA, the CDR3 is TGTGCCAGCAAGGACAGGGGGCAAAGCGAGCAGTACTTC.

The chain joins TRBV6-5 to TRBJ1-6, with 9 nucleotides matching TRBD1. The CDR3 loop spans 14 amino acids. Trimming removed 6 bases from V and 10 bases from J; junction bases left unmatched: 7. Germline-derived CDR1 and CDR2 are MNHEY and SVGAGI. The CDR3 spells CASSPTGGASPLHF. CDR3 bases: TGTGCCAGCAGCCCAACAGGGGGCGCATCACCCCTCCACTTT.

As DNA, the CDR3 is TGTGCCATCAGTGCAGGGACTAGCGGAGTATACAATGAGCAGTTCTTC. Protein: CAISAGTSGVYNEQFF. V is TRBV10-3 and J is TRBJ2-1; 11 positions agree with TRBD2. After removal of 4 bases from V and 4 bases from J, the junction contained 6 bases not matched to a gene. Germline loops: CDR1 ENHRY, CDR2 SYGVKD. The CDR3 consists of 16 residues.

The V and J genes are TRBV5-1 and TRBJ2-7; D gene uncertain. Looked up from germline, CDR1 is SGHRS and CDR2 is YFSETQ. V was shortened by 0 bases and J by 0 bases, with 10 bases between the two germline ends. The CDR3 has 15 amino acids. The CDR3 nucleotides are TGCGCCAGCAGCTTGGACGACTTCAGCTCCTACGAGCAGTACTTC. The encoded protein is CASSLDDFSSYEQYF.

This chain links TRBV2 with TRBJ2-5, with unresolved D. CDR1 SNHLY and CDR2 FYNNEI come from the germline V gene. Trimming removed 0 bases at V and 7 bases at J, with 21 bases between. CDR3 length: 17 residues. The CDR3 bases are TGTGCCAGCAGTGAAGCGGCCCACTTAAGCCGAGGTGGGACCCAGTACTTC. Translation gives CASSEAAHLSRGGTQYF.

The chain recombines TRBV27 with TRBJ2-1; possible D gene TRBD1, 5 bases. Germline CDR1 MNHEY, CDR2 SMNVEV (reference sequence). This CDR3 is built from 13 residues. V was clipped by 0 bases and J by 7 bases, with 7 bases between them. This CDR3 reads CASSLSRANEQFF. The CDR3 bases are TGTGCCAGCAGTTTATCCAGGGCGAATGAGCAGTTCTTC.

This chain uses TRBV6-2 or TRBV6-3 with TRBJ1-1, with 7 bases matching TRBD1. V shed 5 bases, J shed 4 bases, and the junction held 10 bases outside the gene matches. This CDR3 comprises 15 residues. Germline CDR1 and CDR2: MNHEY and SVGEGT. The DNA of the CDR3 is TGTGCCAGCAGTACCGGGACAGTGAGAACCACTGAAGCTTTCTTT. It specifies CASSTGTVRTTEAFF.

J is TRBJ2-1 and V is TRBV9, with TRBD2 matching over 7 bases. The germline V gene encodes CDR1 SGDLS and CDR2 YYNGEE. This CDR3 spans 15 amino acids. V was clipped by 4 bases and J by 5 bases; unmatched bases: 9. CDR3 coding DNA: TGTGCCAGCAGCCCCAGATCGACTAGCAACAATGAGCAGTTCTTC. It specifies CASSPRSTSNNEQFF.

This clone was observed a few times. V is TRBV30 and J is TRBJ1-2, with TRBD1 identical over 10 bases. The V gene's germline CDR1 is GTSNPN and CDR2 SVGIG (reference sequence). CDR3 length: 16 residues. Unmatched junction bases numbered 16, after V lost 0 bases and J lost 12 bases. This CDR3 reads CAWSVFSGQGPSDDTF. Here the CDR3 DNA reads TGTGCCTGGAGTGTTTTCTCGGGACAGGGGCCTTCGGACGACACCTTC.

This clone occurred a few times. The gene calls are TRBV20-1 and TRBJ1-1; possibly TRBD1 for D (5 bases). The V gene lost 3 bases and the J gene lost 5 bases, with 22 bases spanning the gap. Germline V CDR1 and CDR2: DFQATT, SNEGSKA (reference sequence). This CDR3 is 16 amino acids long. CDR3 residues: CSASNQGKGMGTEAFF. For the CDR3, the DNA is TGCAGTGCTAGTAACCAGGGAAAGGGAATGGGAACTGAAGCTTTCTTT.

The chain recombines TRBV11-2 with TRBJ1-4; tentative D call: TRBD1 (5 bases). Deletions cut 0 bases from V and 8 bases from J, with 13 bases between. The CDR3 consists of 15 residues. Per the germline V gene, CDR1 is SGHAT and CDR2 is FQNNGV. The DNA for the CDR3 is TGTGCCAGCAGCTTAGAGGGGAGGGGAGGAGAAAAACTGTTTTTT. Translating gives CASSLEGRGGEKLFF.

This rearrangement joins TRBV19 to TRBJ2-1; 12 nucleotides align to TRBD2. The length of the CDR3 is 15 residues. Looked up from germline, CDR1 is LNHDA and CDR2 is SQIVND (reference sequence). J was trimmed by 2 bases and V by 4 bases; bases with no gene match: 0. The CDR3, as DNA: TGTGCCAGTAGTAGACTAGCGGGGGCCTACAATGAGCAGTTCTTC. This gives the protein CASSRLAGAYNEQFF.